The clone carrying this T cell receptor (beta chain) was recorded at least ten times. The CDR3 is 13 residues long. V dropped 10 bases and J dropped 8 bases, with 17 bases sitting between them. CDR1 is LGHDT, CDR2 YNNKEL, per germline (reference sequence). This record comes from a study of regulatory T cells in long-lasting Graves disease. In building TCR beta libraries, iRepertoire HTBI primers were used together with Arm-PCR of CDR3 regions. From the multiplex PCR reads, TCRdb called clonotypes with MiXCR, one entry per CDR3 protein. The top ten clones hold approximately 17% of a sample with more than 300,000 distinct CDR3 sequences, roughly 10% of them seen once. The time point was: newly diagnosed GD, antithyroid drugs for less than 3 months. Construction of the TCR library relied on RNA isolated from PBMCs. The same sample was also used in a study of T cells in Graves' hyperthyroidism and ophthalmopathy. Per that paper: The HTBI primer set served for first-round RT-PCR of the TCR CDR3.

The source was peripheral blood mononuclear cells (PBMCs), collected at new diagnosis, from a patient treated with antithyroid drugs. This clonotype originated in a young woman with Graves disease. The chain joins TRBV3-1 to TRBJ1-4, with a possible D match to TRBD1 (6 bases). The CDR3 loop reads CANTRGLNEKLFF. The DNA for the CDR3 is TGTGCCAATACCCGGGGGCTTAACGAAAAACTGTTTTTT.